The text below deals with one TCR beta chain. Its antigen is undetermined. These data belong to a study of ipilimumab plus nivolumab after autologous stem cell transplantation. Germline CDR1 and CDR2: SGDLS and YYNGEE. The CDR3 extends over 14 amino acids. Trimming left V 2 bases short and J 1 base short, with 7 bases between. Overall study findings and caveats: TCR repertoire, Treg phenotype and gut microbiota reportedly support more study of this approach.

Assay: immunoSEQ multiplex PCR; the TCRdb copy retains only in-frame clones and omits some. This sample yields some 44,000 clones, of which roughly 88% are seen a single time; around 0.86% belongs to the top ten. The sample was PBMCs, taken in a trial of ipilimumab plus nivolumab as post-transplant consolidation. The chain employs TRBV9 and TRBJ1-5, with a possible D match to TRBD1 (5 bases). This clonotype originated in a male donor with multiple myeloma. The CDR3 region is CASSVDISNQPQHF. The CDR3, as DNA: TGTGCCAGCAGCGTGGACATAAGCAATCAGCCCCAGCATTTT.